A single sample gave rise to the 6 T cell receptor beta chains below, sequenced in a study of T-cell reconstitution after alpha-beta-depleted transplantation in children. The TCRbeta library incorporated unique molecular identifiers. A single record per CDR3 protein comes from TCRdb applying MiXCR to the PCR reads. This table holds under 450,000 distinct CDR3 sequences, about 14% found once. Sequences were derived from PBMCs, sampled from the stem cell graft. The receptor source for this set is a human donor who donated a stem cell graft to a child with Fanconi anemia.

This clonotype showed up just a few times. The chain uses TRBV7-9 and TRBJ1-1, with a weak D call TRBD1 (5 bases). Germline CDR1 and CDR2: SEHNR and FQNEAQ (reference sequence). The V end lost 1 base, the J end lost 7 bases, and 13 bases lay between the germline ends. The CDR3 loop spans 14 amino acids. The CDR3 protein is CASSLVGGTVEAFF. The DNA of the CDR3 is TGTGCCAGCAGCTTAGTTGGTGGGACGGTTGAAGCTTTCTTT.

This chain connects TRBV15 to TRBJ1-4; D unclear. The ends were cut back, 5 bases at V and 5 bases at J, with 12 bases in the middle. The CDR3 covers 14 residues. Looked up from germline, CDR1 is LNHNV and CDR2 is YYDKDF (reference sequence). CDR3 bases: TGTGCCACCAGCCGGTCCAGGCTAAATGAAAAACTGTTTTTT. Amino acids: CATSRSRLNEKLFF.

The V gene is TRBV20-1, the J gene TRBJ2-5; 7 nucleotides align to TRBD2. This CDR3 contains 14 residues. Looked up from germline, CDR1 is DFQATT and CDR2 is SNEGSKA (reference sequence). J was trimmed by 1 base and V by 6 bases; bases with no gene match: 8. The CDR3 reads CSAKLADAQETQYF. CDR3 DNA: TGCAGTGCCAAGCTAGCGGACGCCCAAGAGACCCAGTACTTC.

This clonotype was observed a handful of times. The J gene is TRBJ2-1, the V gene TRBV20-1; D unclear. The V end was cut by 1 base, the J end by 0 bases, with 13 bases between. Germline values: CDR1 DFQATT, CDR2 SNEGSKA (reference sequence). This CDR3 region has 16 residues. In DNA, the CDR3 is TGCAGTGCTAGAGGTCTGGGCCAGAGCTCCTACAATGAGCAGTTCTTC. Its protein product is CSARGLGQSSYNEQFF.

This clonotype was detected a few times. This chain uses TRBV4-1 with TRBJ2-7; D not certain. CDR1 is MGHRA, CDR2 YSYEKL, per germline. V dropped 0 bases and J dropped 2 bases, with 5 bases sitting between them. This CDR3 comprises 13 residues. The CDR3 here is CASSQDMTYEQYF. DNA of the CDR3: TGCGCCAGCAGCCAAGATATGACCTACGAGCAGTACTTC.

This sequence joins TRBV12-3 or TRBV12-4 and TRBJ1-2; D is perhaps TRBD1 (6 bases). Trimming took 4 bases from V and 4 from J, leaving 13 bases between them. There are 14 residues in the CDR3. CDR3 protein: CASSSRQGIYGYTF. DNA for the CDR3: TGTGCCAGCAGTTCCAGGCAGGGGATCTATGGCTACACCTTC.